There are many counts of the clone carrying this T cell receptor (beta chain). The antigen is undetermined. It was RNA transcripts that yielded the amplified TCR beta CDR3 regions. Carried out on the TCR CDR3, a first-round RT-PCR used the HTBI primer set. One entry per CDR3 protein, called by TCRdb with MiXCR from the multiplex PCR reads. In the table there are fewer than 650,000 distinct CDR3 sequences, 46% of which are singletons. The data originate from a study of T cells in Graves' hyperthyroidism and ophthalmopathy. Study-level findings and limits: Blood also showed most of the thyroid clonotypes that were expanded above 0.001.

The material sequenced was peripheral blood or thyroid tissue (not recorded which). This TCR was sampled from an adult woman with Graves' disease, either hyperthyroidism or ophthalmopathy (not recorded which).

The CDR3, as DNA: TGCAGCGTTTTAGGGGGTTATGGCTACACCTTC. It encodes CSVLGGYGYTF. This chain uses TRBV29-1 with TRBJ1-2, with TRBD1 as a possible D gene (6 bases). Germline assignment: CDR1 SQVTM and CDR2 ANQGSEA. V was shortened by 5 bases and J by 5 bases, with 9 bases between the two germline ends. This CDR3 region has 11 residues.